This TCR beta chain was captured in a study of cytomegalovirus exposure and HLA in healthy donors. The length of the CDR3 is 13 residues. Trimming took off 4 bases at V and 5 bases at J, with 12 bases between the two ends. CDR1 SGDLS and CDR2 YYNGEE come from the germline V gene. 13 Jbeta primers and 60 Vbeta primers were used for the PCR. Clones were sequenced by immunoSEQ multiplex PCR, and TCRdb holds only the in-frame ones, with some missing. The sample's table shows about 50,000 clones. This chain links TRBV9 with TRBJ2-5; D is uncertain. The sequenced sample consisted of PBMCs. The receptor was derived from an older woman in good health and CMV-seropositive. In nucleotides, the CDR3 is TGTGCCAGCAGCACCCACCCCAGGGAGACCCAGTACTTC. Translation gives CASSTHPRETQYF.